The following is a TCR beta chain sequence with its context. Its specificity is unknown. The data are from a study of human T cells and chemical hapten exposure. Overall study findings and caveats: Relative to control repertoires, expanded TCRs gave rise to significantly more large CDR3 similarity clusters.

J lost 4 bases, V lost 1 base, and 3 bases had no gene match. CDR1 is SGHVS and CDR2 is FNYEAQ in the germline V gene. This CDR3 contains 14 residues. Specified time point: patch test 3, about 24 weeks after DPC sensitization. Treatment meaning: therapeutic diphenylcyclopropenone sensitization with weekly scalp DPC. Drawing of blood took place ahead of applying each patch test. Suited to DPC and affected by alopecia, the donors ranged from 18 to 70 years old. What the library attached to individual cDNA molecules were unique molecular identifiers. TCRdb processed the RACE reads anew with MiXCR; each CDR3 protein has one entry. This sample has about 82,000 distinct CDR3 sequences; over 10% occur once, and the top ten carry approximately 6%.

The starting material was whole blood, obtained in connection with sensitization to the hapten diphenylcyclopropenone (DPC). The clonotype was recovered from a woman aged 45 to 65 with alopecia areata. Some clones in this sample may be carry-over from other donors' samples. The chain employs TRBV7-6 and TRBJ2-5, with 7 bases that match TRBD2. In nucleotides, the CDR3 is TGTGCCAGCAGCTTAGTGGTAGCGGGAGAGACCCAGTACTTC. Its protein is CASSLVVAGETQYF.